These T cell receptor beta chains were read from a single sample in a study of blood T cell repertoires in COVID-19. The protocol was immunoSEQ multiplex PCR, while the TCRdb copy is restricted to in-frame clones and leaves out a portion. This sample has 120,000 or so clones, with roughly 90% found just once. Sequencing input: peripheral blood. These receptors originate from a man aged 50-60 years with acute or convalescent COVID-19. The CDR3 runs from the conserved cysteine through the conserved F or W. A D gene is named only where the DNA matches it firmly. Some rows mark clone size as missing; the rest say once, few, many or name a class of expanded clone.

d_call: TRBD1; clone_size: .; j_call: TRBJ1-6; v_call: TRBV7-9; cdr3_nt: TGTGCCAGCAGCTTAGCGATCGGACAGGGTAATGGCTCACCCCTCCACTTT; cdr3_aa: CASSLAIGQGNGSPLHF
d_call: TRBD1; clone_size: .; j_call: TRBJ1-5; v_call: TRBV6-5; cdr3_nt: TGTGCCAGCAGGGAGACAGGGGGCAATCAGCCCCAGCATTTT; cdr3_aa: CASRETGGNQPQHF
d_call: .; clone_size: once; j_call: TRBJ2-1; v_call: TRBV5-4; cdr3_nt: TGTGCCAGCAGCCGGAGCCCACTACCGACCAATGAGCAGTTCTTC; cdr3_aa: CASSRSPLPTNEQFF
d_call: TRBD2; clone_size: .; j_call: TRBJ2-7; v_call: TRBV11-3; cdr3_nt: TGTGCCAGCAGCGTACTAGCGGGGTCCTACGAGCAGTACTTC; cdr3_aa: CASSVLAGSYEQYF
d_call: TRBD2; clone_size: .; j_call: TRBJ2-1; v_call: TRBV11-2; cdr3_nt: TGTGCCAGCAGCTTAGTTGGCGGGAGACAGTACAATGAGCAGTTCTTC; cdr3_aa: CASSLVGGRQYNEQFF
d_call: TRBD1; clone_size: .; j_call: TRBJ1-5; v_call: TRBV30; cdr3_nt: TGTGCCTGGGACAGGGGGAGGAATCAGCCCCAGCATTTT; cdr3_aa: CAWDRGRNQPQHF
d_call: TRBD1; clone_size: .; j_call: TRBJ2-7; v_call: TRBV12-5; cdr3_nt: TGTGCTAGTGGTCCGGACAGGCCTAGCTCCTACGAGCAGTACTTC; cdr3_aa: CASGPDRPSSYEQYF
d_call: .; clone_size: .; j_call: TRBJ2-1; v_call: TRBV12-5; cdr3_nt: TGTGCTAGTGGTTTGGCCCCCTTCAATGAGCAGTTCTTC; cdr3_aa: CASGLAPFNEQFF
d_call: .; clone_size: .; j_call: TRBJ2-3; v_call: TRBV5-6; cdr3_nt: TGTGCCAGCAGCTTGGATCGGGGTTCGCAGTATTTT; cdr3_aa: CASSLDRGSQYF
d_call: TRBD1; clone_size: .; j_call: TRBJ1-6; v_call: TRBV5-1; cdr3_nt: TGCGCCAGCAGCGCAAAGCCGGGACAGGGGTCACCCCTCCACTTT; cdr3_aa: CASSAKPGQGSPLHF
d_call: .; clone_size: .; j_call: TRBJ1-3; v_call: TRBV4-1; cdr3_nt: TGCGCCAGCAGCCAAGATCAAGGGGCTGGAAACACCATATATTTT; cdr3_aa: CASSQDQGAGNTIYF
d_call: .; clone_size: .; j_call: TRBJ2-5; v_call: TRBV4-1; cdr3_nt: TGCGCCAGCAGCCAAGGAGTAACGGACCAAGAGACCCAGTACTTC; cdr3_aa: CASSQGVTDQETQYF
d_call: TRBD2; clone_size: .; j_call: TRBJ2-2; v_call: TRBV25-1; cdr3_nt: TGTGCCAGCAGTGACTATAGCGGGAGTCTGTCCGGGGAGCTGTTTTTT; cdr3_aa: CASSDYSGSLSGELFF
d_call: .; clone_size: once; j_call: TRBJ1-2; v_call: TRBV19; cdr3_nt: TGTGCCAGTAATAAGCAGGGATTCAATGGCTACACCTTC; cdr3_aa: CASNKQGFNGYTF
d_call: .; clone_size: .; j_call: TRBJ2-1; v_call: TRBV21-1; cdr3_nt: TGTGCCAGCAGCAAATGGGGACTAGTCGAGCAGTTCTTC; cdr3_aa: CASSKWGLVEQFF
d_call: .; clone_size: .; j_call: TRBJ2-3; v_call: TRBV18; cdr3_nt: TGTGCCAGCTCACGAGGGATGACAGATACGCAGTATTTT; cdr3_aa: CASSRGMTDTQYF
d_call: .; clone_size: .; j_call: TRBJ2-5; v_call: TRBV7-2; cdr3_nt: TGTGCCAGCAGCTTAAGGAGGGAGGAGACCCAGTACTTC; cdr3_aa: CASSLRREETQYF
d_call: .; clone_size: few; j_call: TRBJ1-2; v_call: TRBV30; cdr3_nt: TGTGCCTGGAGTCCGGACAGTAACTATGGCTACACCTTC; cdr3_aa: CAWSPDSNYGYTF